This is a list of T cell receptor beta chains from one sample in a study of glioma-infiltrating T cells. One entry per CDR3 protein results from TCRdb running MiXCR on the multiplex PCR reads. The sample consists of tens of thousands of distinct CDR3 sequences, approximately 42% of them appearing once. The material sequenced was glioma tissue, nonneoplastic brain tissue, or PBMCs (not recorded which). The receptors were sampled from a human donor with low-grade glioma or glioblastoma, undergoing nonglioma brain surgery, or in good health (not recorded which). Each CDR3 is given with its conserved first and last residue. A D gene is named only where the DNA matches it firmly. Rows may omit the clone size; those that give it use once, few, many or a size class.

many	TRBD2	TRBJ2-1	TRBV5-1	TGCGCCAGCAGCTTGGTTAGCGGGGGGGCCAATGAGCAGTTCTTC	CASSLVSGGANEQFF
.	.	TRBJ1-1	TRBV15	TGTGCCACCAGCGGAGGGCCCCAGGGATCCATGAATACTGGAGCTTTCTTT	CATSGGPQGSMNTGAFF
many	TRBD1	TRBJ2-7	TRBV2	TGTGCCAGCAGTTCCGGGACAGGGAGATCCTACGAGCAGTACTTC	CASSSGTGRSYEQYF
many	.	TRBJ2-2	TRBV24-1	TGTGCCACCAGTGATTTTGGGCAGGGCGCCGGGGAGCTGTTTTTT	CATSDFGQGAGELFF
.	TRBD2	TRBJ2-3	TRBV20-1	TGCAGTGCTACTCGAGCGGGAGCACCCACAGATACGCAGTATTTT	CSATRAGAPTDTQYF
.	.	TRBJ2-2	TRBV6-2/TRBV6-3	TGTGCCAGCACCCTGCGACCTTTTAGCGGTAGAGAGATCACCTGGGAGCTGTTTTTT	CASTLRPFSGREITWELFF
.	.	TRBJ2-5	TRBV6-9	TGTGCCAGCAGGTACGTGGGACTTTCCTACGAGCGGTACTTC	CASRYVGLSYERYF
.	TRBD1	TRBJ2-1	TRBV28	TGTACCAGCAGTTTTTCTGTACAGGGGGTTTACGAGCAGTTCTTC	CTSSFSVQGVYEQFF
once	TRBD1	TRBJ1-2	TRBV27	TGTGCCAGCAGTTTAAGGGGGGACAGGGTTTATGGCTGCACCTTC	CASSLRGDRVYGCTF
many	.	TRBJ2-2	TRBV6-1	TGTGCCAGCAGTCACCCTCCCGGGGAGCTGTTTTTT	CASSHPPGELFF
.	.	TRBJ2-7	TRBV20-1	TGCAGTGGGACGAGGGGCGTTTCACTCAATCGGCAGTACTTC	CSGTRGVSLNRQYF
many	TRBD1	TRBJ2-1	TRBV7-2	TGTGCCAGCAGTTCAACCCGGACAGGTGGGGGTGAGCAGTTCTTC	CASSSTRTGGGEQFF
many	TRBD2	TRBJ2-7	TRBV7-2	TGTGCCAGCAGCTTATCGGCGGGAGGGCCTAACGAGCAGTACTTC	CASSLSAGGPNEQYF
many	.	TRBJ2-1	TRBV7-9	TGTGCCAGCAGCTTAGAAGGACGTACAAGTGAGCAGTTCTTC	CASSLEGRTSEQFF
medium-sized	TRBD1	TRBJ2-5	TRBV6-1	TGTGCCAGCAGTTCGACAGGGCCTGAGACCCAGTACTTC	CASSSTGPETQYF
.	.	TRBJ2-1	TRBV6-1	TGTGCCAGCAGTGAACAGGGTGCGGGCAATGAGCAGTTCTTC	CASSEQGAGNEQFF
once	.	TRBJ1-2	TRBV28	TGTGCCAGCAGAAGAGCGGGGGGGGATGGCTACACCTTC	CASRRAGGDGYTF
many	.	TRBJ2-7	TRBV28	TGTGCCAGCAGTTTATTTCGAATCGCTAGCGAGCAGTACTTC	CASSLFRIASEQYF
.	.	TRBJ2-1	TRBV5-8	TGTGCCAGCAGCTCCTTAGTATCTACAAATGAGCAGTTCTTC	CASSSLVSTNEQFF
.	.	TRBJ1-2	TRBV7-6	TGTGCCGGCGGCCTCGACGGGAACTATGGCTACACCTTC	CAGGLDGNYGYTF